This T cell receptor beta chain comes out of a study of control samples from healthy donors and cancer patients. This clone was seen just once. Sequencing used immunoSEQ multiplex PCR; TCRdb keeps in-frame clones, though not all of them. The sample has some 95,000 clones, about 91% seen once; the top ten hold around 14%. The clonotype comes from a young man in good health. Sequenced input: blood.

CDR3 amino acids: CASSLAHSNQPQHF. DNA of the CDR3: TGTGCCAGCAGCTTAGCGCATAGCAATCAGCCCCAGCATTTT. The gene calls are TRBV7-9 and TRBJ1-5; D is unresolved. Trimming pared 0 bases from V and 0 bases from J, leaving 3 bases between. This CDR3 is built from 14 residues. Germline V gene sequence: CDR1 SEHNR, CDR2 FQNEAQ (reference sequence).